Listed below are T cell receptor beta chains from one sample, sequenced in a study of T cell responses to AZD1222 COVID-19 vaccine. Sequencing was performed with immunoSEQ multiplex PCR; in TCRdb, only in-frame clones are kept and a portion is missing. The sample lists 95,000 to 150,000 clones, over 70% occurring once. The specimen was peripheral blood, collected on day 0 of AZD1222 vaccination. The origin of the receptors is an adult in good health. Both conserved end residues are part of each CDR3. Fields, in order: CDR3 length, V gene, J gene, D gene, clone size, CDR3 DNA, CDR3 protein. A D gene is named only where the DNA matches it firmly. Some rows mark clone size as missing; the rest say once, few, many or name a class of expanded clone.

13	TRBV12-3/TRBV12-4	TRBJ1-1	NA	NA	TGTGCCAGCAGACTTGGGTCGAACACTGAAGCTTTCTTT	CASRLGSNTEAFF
16	TRBV13	TRBJ2-3	TRBD2	NA	TGTGCCAGCAGCTTAGCTCTAGCGGGAGTGGGAGATACGCAGTATTTT	CASSLALAGVGDTQYF
16	TRBV28	TRBJ1-1	NA	once	TGTGCCAGCAGTTTCCAGGTACTGACTGAGGGCACTGAAGCTTTCTTT	CASSFQVLTEGTEAFF
14	TRBV5-1	TRBJ2-7	NA	NA	TGCGCCAGCAGCTCCTTTCAGGGGTCTAACGAGCAGTACTTC	CASSSFQGSNEQYF
14	TRBV5-4	TRBJ2-5	NA	NA	TGTGCCAGCAGCTCGGGACAAACTCAAGAGACCCAGTACTTC	CASSSGQTQETQYF
13	TRBV28	TRBJ1-6	NA	NA	TGTGCCAGCAGTTTATGGGATAATTCACCCCTCCACTTT	CASSLWDNSPLHF
16	TRBV7-9	TRBJ2-1	NA	NA	TGTGCCAGCAGCTTAGACCTGGGACCACGCTACAATGAGCAGTTCTTC	CASSLDLGPRYNEQFF
15	TRBV2	TRBJ1-5	TRBD1	NA	TGTGCCAGCAGTTTACAGGGGGCGAGCAATCAGCCCCAGCATTTT	CASSLQGASNQPQHF
13	TRBV5-4	TRBJ2-5	NA	NA	TGTGCCAGCAGCTCCGGGGTTTTGGAGACCCAGTACTTC	CASSSGVLETQYF
13	TRBV20-1	TRBJ1-2	NA	few	TGCAGTGCTAGTGAACAGGCGAACTATGGCTACACCTTC	CSASEQANYGYTF
16	TRBV11-3	TRBJ2-5	TRBD2	NA	TGTGCCAGCAGCTCCTTTGGGCTAGCGGGGGAAGAGACCCAGTACTTC	CASSSFGLAGEETQYF
14	TRBV5-1	TRBJ1-3	TRBD1	NA	TGCGCCAGCAGCAACGGACAGGGAGGAAACACCATATATTTT	CASSNGQGGNTIYF
14	TRBV27	TRBJ1-2	NA	NA	TGTGCCAGCAGTTCAGGACAACGCCACTATGGCTACACCTTC	CASSSGQRHYGYTF
13	TRBV5-4	TRBJ1-2	NA	NA	TGTGCCAGCAGCTTGAACACGGACTATGGCTACACCTTC	CASSLNTDYGYTF
14	TRBV5-1	TRBJ2-7	NA	NA	TGCGCCAGCAGCTTGGCTGCCGGAGCCTACGAGCAGTACTTC	CASSLAAGAYEQYF